One sample yielded the 3 T cell receptor beta chains listed below, sequenced in a study of PD-L1 blockade in urothelial cancer. Described time point: peripheral blood 6 weeks after treatment start. Profiled with immunoSEQ multiplex PCR; TCRdb holds only in-frame clones, not every one. This sample carries about 36,000 clones, over 65% of them seen once, and the ten largest clones take approximately 10%. Sequences were derived from PBMCs, sampled around atezolizumab (anti-PD-L1) treatment. These receptors were obtained from a middle-aged man with urothelial cancer.

This chain uses TRBV10-3 with TRBJ2-7, with 9 bases matching TRBD1. Germline loops: CDR1 ENHRY, CDR2 SYGVKD. This CDR3 is 14 amino acids long. Trimming took 3 bases from V and 4 from J; bases not matched to a gene: 4. The CDR3 bases are TGTGCCATCAGTGATGGGACAGGGACGTACGAGCAGTACTTC. Amino acid sequence: CAISDGTGTYEQYF.

The chain combines TRBV28 with TRBJ1-2; unclear D gene. V was shortened by 8 bases and J by 2 bases, with 18 bases between the two germline ends. CDR1 MDHEN and CDR2 SYDVKM come from the germline V gene. This CDR3 spans 15 amino acids. The CDR3 here is CASVRGTVLNYGYTF. The CDR3 DNA reads as TGTGCCAGCGTTAGAGGAACGGTACTCAACTATGGCTACACCTTC.

The rearrangement uses TRBV5-4 and TRBJ1-3, with unresolved D. This CDR3 spans 13 amino acids. Germline V gene lookup returns CDR1 SGHNT and CDR2 YYREEE (reference sequence). With 4 bases removed from V and 2 bases from J, the gap between germline ends came to 7 bases. The CDR3 nucleotides are TGTGCCAGCAGCCAGATAACTGGAAACACCATATATTTT. The encoded protein is CASSQITGNTIYF.